The following is a T cell receptor (beta chain) sequence with its context. Its antigen is not identified. CDR1 is ENHRY and CDR2 is SYGVKD in the germline V gene. Trimming removed 2 bases from V and 3 bases from J, with 19 bases in between. The CDR3 consists of 17 residues. This sample stems from a study of Graves' ophthalmopathy and Graves' hyperthyroidism. Study background: Peripheral blood was gathered at the point of initial diagnosis, before any treatment started.

Using RNA transcripts, the TCR beta CDR3 regions were amplified. HTBI primers were employed in first-round RT-PCR, then a second-round multiplex PCR followed. TCRdb analysed the multiplex PCR reads with MiXCR anew, one entry per CDR3 protein. The data contain hundreds of thousands of distinct CDR3 sequences, roughly 39% of them singletons. Study-level findings and limits: Among thyroid clonotypes expanded above 0.001 frequency, most also appeared in blood.

A duration under 3 months, NOSPECS ≥4, CAS ≥3 and moderate-to-severe activity characterized the donors with ophthalmopathy. The chain carries TRBV10-3 and TRBJ2-5, with D unclear. The TCR was taken from an adult man with Graves' ophthalmopathy. Sequences were obtained from peripheral blood. CDR3 loop: CAISEQGYSEGEETQYF. In DNA form, the CDR3 reads TGTGCCATCAGTGAGCAAGGGTACTCTGAAGGAGAAGAGACCCAGTACTTC.